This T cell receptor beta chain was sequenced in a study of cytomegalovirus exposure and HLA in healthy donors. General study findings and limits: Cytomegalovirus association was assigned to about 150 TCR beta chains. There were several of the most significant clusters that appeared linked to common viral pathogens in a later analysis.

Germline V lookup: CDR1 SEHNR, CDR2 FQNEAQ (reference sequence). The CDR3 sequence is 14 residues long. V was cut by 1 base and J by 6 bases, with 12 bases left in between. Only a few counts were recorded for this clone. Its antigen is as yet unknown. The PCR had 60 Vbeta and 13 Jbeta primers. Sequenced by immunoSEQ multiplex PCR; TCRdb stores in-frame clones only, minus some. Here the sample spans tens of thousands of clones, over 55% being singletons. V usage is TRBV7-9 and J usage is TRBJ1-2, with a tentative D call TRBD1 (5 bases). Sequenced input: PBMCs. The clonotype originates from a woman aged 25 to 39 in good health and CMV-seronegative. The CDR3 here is CASSLVQGMDGYTF. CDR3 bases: TGTGCCAGCAGCTTAGTGCAGGGCATGGATGGCTACACCTTC.